This TCR beta chain originates from a study of T cells in tuberculosis. Study-wide findings and caveats: Samples were chosen by availability of cryopreserved specimens. Active tuberculosis TCR-alpha repertoires lay closer to GMM-specific TCRs than IGRA-negative controls, suggesting clonal expansion.

This clone came up a few times. Antigen: not known. Here immunoSEQ multiplex PCR was the method, and the copy in TCRdb shows in-frame clones only, minus some. This table has about 36,000 clones, about 93% appearing once. Latent tuberculosis screening used tuberculin skin test and IGRA at entry. The receptor's source is a donor between 10 and 35 years old with latent tuberculosis or without tuberculosis infection. Sequenced sample: PBMCs.

CDR3 loop: CASGLPDKGNQPQHF. The CDR3 nucleotides are TGTGCCAGCGGTCTACCCGACAAGGGCAATCAGCCCCAGCATTTT. The gene calls are TRBV27 and TRBJ1-5; D is ambiguous. There are 15 residues in the CDR3. V lost 8 bases to trimming and J lost 2 bases, with 16 bases between them. Germline CDR1 and CDR2: MNHEY and SMNVEV (reference sequence).